One T cell receptor (beta chain) is described in this entry. Its antigen is still unknown. No quality values exist for individual bases; no much larger clone is one base distant. Focal radiation therapy combined with CTLA-4 blockade (ipilimumab) was tested in patients with chemo-refractory metastatic non-small-cell lung cancer. Via the germline V gene, CDR1 is MNHEY and CDR2 SVGAGI. V loses 2 bases of germline sequence and J loses 1 base, and the interval between the two ends is 8 bases. The CDR3 numbers 14 residues from cysteine through phenylalanine. Only the CDR3 region is kept as DNA, spanning 42 bases read in frame from base 1. Library prep was done by the immunoSEQ multiplex PCR assay. This is the immuneACCESS table as TCRdb keeps it, with only in-frame sequences that have V and J called. A part of the clones is gone; compared with another copy, unresolved V genes explain less than half, and the rest is unexplained. The sample table shows roughly 50,000 clones, and 70% to 90% are seen once. Less than 9.5% of the sample is in the top ten clones.

This record comes from a study of radiotherapy plus CTLA-4 blockade in lung cancer (dated by TCRdb to 2016 to 2018). Background on the whole study: Among enrolled patients, approximately 18% had an objective response and approximately 30% reached disease control. Findings and caveats that apply to the study as a whole: After treatment with radiotherapy and ipilimumab, TCR clones that came from tumors expanded in the peripheral blood. The strongest predictors of response were reported to be early dynamic shifts in blood T cell clones along with a rise in serum interferon-beta following radiation.

Sample: peripheral blood, taken from a patient treated with radiotherapy plus ipilimumab. The source of this sequence is a human donor with non-small cell lung cancer whose response to radiotherapy plus ipilimumab could not be evaluated. Recombination connected TRBV6-5 to TRBJ1-1; a tentative D match to TRBD1 spans 5 bases. In nucleotides, the sequence is TGTGCCAGCAGTTACGGGGGGTCGAACACTGAAGCTTTCTTT. Translated, it gives CASSYGGSNTEAFF.